The 18 T cell receptor beta chains below all came from one sample that was sequenced in a study of CD8 T cells in Susac syndrome. When the RNA was reverse transcribed, random hexamers were used with an input of about 0.5 to 1 ug. TCRdb reprocessed the immunoSEQ multiplex PCR reads with MiXCR, giving one entry per CDR3 protein. The data contain about 300,000 distinct CDR3 sequences, just over 90% of them singletons. The sample was CD4+ T cells from PBMCs. The receptors stem from a human donor with multiple sclerosis.

The chain recombines TRBV29-1 with TRBJ2-5; no clear D gene. Trimming took off 3 bases at V and 5 bases at J, with 13 bases between the two ends. From germline, CDR1 is SQVTM and CDR2 ANQGSEA. The CDR3 has 13 amino acids. The CDR3 DNA sequence: TGCAGCGTTGAGACTGGCCTATCGGAGACCCAGTACTTC. It yields the protein CSVETGLSETQYF.

The genes are TRBV2 and TRBJ2-7, with 10 bases identical to TRBD1. The ends lost 6 bases at V and 2 bases at J; junction bases unmatched: 7. The CDR3 runs to 15 residues. Germline CDR1 reads SNHLY; CDR2 reads FYNNEI. CDR3: CASRGQGKGAYEQYF. CDR3 DNA: TGTGCCAGCAGGGGACAGGGGAAAGGGGCCTACGAGCAGTACTTC. Looking up the rest from reference TRBV2 and TRBJ2-7 gives the full variable domain: EPEVTQTPSHQVTQMGQEVILRCVPISNHLYFYWYRQILGQKVEFLVSFYNNEISEKSEIFDDQFSVERPDGSNFTLKIRSTKLEDSAMYFCASRGQGKGAYEQYFGPGTRLTVT.

This clonotype appeared a single time. This chain links TRBV12-3 or TRBV12-4 with TRBJ1-2; possibly TRBD1 for D (6 bases). CDR3 length equals 14 residues. V was clipped by 6 bases and J by 8 bases, with 19 bases between them. CDR3 DNA sequence: TGTGCCAGCAGCCTTCTGAACAGGGCCGGAGGCTACACCTTC. This codes for CASSLLNRAGGYTF.

The J gene is TRBJ1-4, the V gene TRBV1; TRBD1, the D gene given by the table, was not confirmed from the DNA. TRBV1 has pseudogene status. The CDR3 runs 16 residues. The DNA of the CDR3 is TGCACCAGCAGCCAAGGGGGGAATGGTACTAATGAAAAACTGTTTTTT. This translates into CTSSQGGNGTNEKLFF.

The V call is TRBV7-2, the J call TRBJ1-2; tentatively, D is TRBD1 (5 bases). The germline V gene encodes CDR1 SGHTA and CDR2 FQGNSA. Trimming cost V 2 bases and J 4 bases, with 14 bases left between them. CDR3 size: 15 residues. The CDR3 spells CASSLSSGTAYGYTF. The CDR3 nucleotides are TGTGCCAGCAGCTTATCCAGCGGGACGGCCTATGGCTACACCTTC.

The rearrangement links TRBV5-1 to TRBJ1-2; 7 bases map to TRBD1. Unmatched junction bases numbered 16, after V lost 2 bases and J lost 6 bases. Looked up from germline, CDR1 is SGHRS and CDR2 is YFSETQ. This CDR3 comprises 17 residues. The CDR3 nucleotides are TGCGCCAGCAGCTTTGCCCGGGACAGATATCAACGCGATGGCTACACCTTC. The encoded protein is CASSFARDRYQRDGYTF.

The rearrangement uses TRBV6-4 and TRBJ1-2, with a tentative D call TRBD1 (5 bases). The ends were cut back, 3 bases at V and 3 bases at J, with 8 bases in the middle. Germline V gene data show CDR1 as MRHNA and CDR2 as SNTAGT. The CDR3 length is 13 residues. The CDR3 spells CASSETGDYGYTF. CDR3 DNA sequence: TGTGCCAGCAGTGAAACAGGAGACTATGGCTACACCTTC.

The rearrangement links TRBV6-2 or TRBV6-3 to TRBJ2-4, with TRBD2 identical over 7 bases. The length of the CDR3 is 16 residues. Trimming took 8 bases from V and 1 from J; bases not matched to a gene: 11. Germline V gene lookup returns CDR1 MNHEY and CDR2 SVGEGT. DNA of the CDR3: TGTGCCAGCTCAGAAGGCGGGAGTTGGGCCAAAAACATTCAGTACTTC. This sequence encodes CASSEGGSWAKNIQYF.

The chain links TRBV11-3 to TRBJ2-3; TRBD2 matches 9 bases. Germline V gives CDR1 SGHNT, CDR2 YENEEA. V gave up 4 bases and J gave up 6 bases; unmatched junction bases: 8. The CDR3 length is 15 residues. The CDR3 spells CASSSGTSSRDTQYF. The CDR3 region has the DNA TGTGCCAGCAGCTCCGGGACTAGCTCTCGGGATACGCAGTATTTT.

The chain joins TRBV20-1 to TRBJ1-2; perhaps TRBD1 as D (5 bases). This CDR3 comprises 12 residues. V shed 5 bases and J shed 2 bases, with 9 bases lying between them. Germline assignment: CDR1 DFQATT and CDR2 SNEGSKA (reference sequence). The DNA for the CDR3 is TGCAGTGCTCAGGACAACAACTATGGCTACACCTTC. Its translation is CSAQDNNYGYTF.

V is TRBV10-3 and J is TRBJ1-2; D unclear. The V end was cut by 2 bases, the J end by 0 bases, with 10 bases between. In germline, CDR1 is ENHRY, CDR2 SYGVKD. This CDR3 contains 15 residues. CDR3 bases: TGTGCCATCAGTGAGGAGACGGCGTCTAACTATGGCTACACCTTC. This translates into CAISEETASNYGYTF.

The rearrangement uses TRBV20-1 and TRBJ1-2; a possible D gene is TRBD1 (5 bases). Germline loops: CDR1 DFQATT, CDR2 SNEGSKA (reference sequence). This CDR3 comprises 13 residues. The germline V and J ends were trimmed by 3 bases and 1 base, with 9 bases remaining between them. CDR3 protein: CSASWGGNYGYTF. CDR3 DNA sequence: TGCAGTGCTAGCTGGGGGGGTAACTATGGCTACACCTTC.

This chain uses TRBV11-2 with TRBJ2-3, with a possible D match to TRBD1 (5 bases). V lost 4 bases and J 4 bases, leaving 12 bases between the germline ends. Germline CDR1 and CDR2: SGHAT and FQNNGV. CDR3 size: 14 residues. In DNA form, the CDR3 reads TGTGCCAGCAGCTGGGGCCCCCCCGCAGATACGCAGTATTTT. It encodes CASSWGPPADTQYF.

The rearrangement joins TRBV2 to TRBJ1-5; D gene uncertain. The V gene lost 1 base and the J gene lost 1 base, with 5 bases spanning the gap. The CDR3 totals 14 residues. Germline loops: CDR1 SNHLY, CDR2 FYNNEI. CDR3 bases: TGTGCCAGCAGTGAAGGGCAGAGCAATCAGCCCCAGCATTTT. This sequence encodes CASSEGQSNQPQHF.

This chain links TRBV19 with TRBJ1-2, with TRBD1 matching 9 bases. V lost 6 bases, J lost 7 bases, and 12 bases stayed unmatched. The germline V gene encodes CDR1 LNHDA and CDR2 SQIVND (reference sequence). This CDR3 region has 15 residues. The CDR3 region is CASSEDGTGIGGYTF. CDR3 sequence (DNA): TGTGCCAGTAGCGAGGACGGGACAGGGATTGGTGGCTACACCTTC.

The chain carries TRBV9 and TRBJ2-3; 8 positions match TRBD2. With V trimmed by 4 bases and J by 6 bases, 10 bases remained unmatched. CDR3 length equals 15 residues. Germline V CDR1 and CDR2: SGDLS, YYNGEE. The CDR3, as DNA: TGTGCCAGCAGCCCGGGAGGGGAGTCGGCGGATACGCAGTATTTT. It is translated as CASSPGGESADTQYF.

The chain joins TRBV14 to TRBJ2-3, with D tentatively TRBD2 (6 bases). The CDR3 is made up of 14 amino acids. Trimming pared 4 bases from V and 4 bases from J, leaving 12 bases between. The germline V gene has CDR1 SGHDN and CDR2 FVKESK. DNA of the CDR3: TGTGCCAGCAGCCGCGGGGCACGATCAGATACGCAGTATTTT. Its protein product is CASSRGARSDTQYF. The entire variable domain, with the rest obtained from reference TRBV14 and TRBJ2-3, is as follows: EAGVTQFPSHSVIEKGQTVTLRCDPISGHDNLYWYRRVMGKEIKFLLHFVKESKQDESGMPNNRFLAERTGGTYSTLKVQPAELEDSGVYFCASSRGARSDTQYFGPGTRLTVL.

The chain uses TRBV19 and TRBJ1-5; D perhaps matches TRBD1 (5 bases). V gave up 8 bases and J gave up 6 bases, with 20 bases separating them. The CDR3 loop spans 15 amino acids. The germline V gene has CDR1 LNHDA and CDR2 SQIVND (reference sequence). The CDR3 DNA sequence: TGTGCCAGTGGGGCTCCGGGAGGCCAGGGTCAGCCCCAGCATTTT. Amino acid sequence: CASGAPGGQGQPQHF.